This T cell receptor beta chain was sequenced in a study of blood T cell repertoires in COVID-19. The wider study: Italy, Spain and the United States were the sources of the convalescent and acute COVID-19 samples.

The CDR3 is 14 residues long. The germline V gene has CDR1 MNHEY and CDR2 SVGAGI. The germline V and J ends were trimmed by 2 bases and 1 base, with 8 bases remaining between them. The assay was immunoSEQ multiplex PCR, and TCRdb's table has in-frame clones only and misses some. The sample includes some 220,000 clones, about four fifths seen only once; the top ten take approximately 2.5%. V and J are TRBV6-5 and TRBJ1-1; perhaps TRBD1 as D (5 bases). The sequencing sample was made of peripheral blood. The source of this sequence is a woman aged 55 to 70 with acute or convalescent COVID-19. CDR3 in amino acids: CASSYLTGNTEAFF. Here the CDR3 DNA reads TGTGCCAGCAGTTACCTAACAGGGAACACTGAAGCTTTCTTT.